This T cell receptor beta chain was captured by sequencing in a study of PD-1 blockade in classical Hodgkin lymphoma. Study-level findings and limits: Nivolumab initiated under 1 year post-ASCT led to patient exclusion.

Sequencing used immunoSEQ multiplex PCR; TCRdb keeps in-frame clones, though not all of them. The sample contains about 100,000 clones, 70% to 90% of which appear only once. This clone came up once. No antigen is known for it. Every patient was affected by relapse after autologous stem cell transplantation, while exposure to brentuximab vedotin was not uniform. Trimming left V 6 bases short and J 2 bases short, with 15 bases between. Germline lookup yields CDR1 SGHVS and CDR2 FNYEAQ. This CDR3 spans 15 amino acids. The TCR originated in a human donor with classical Hodgkin lymphoma. The material was peripheral blood mononuclear cells (PBMCs), obtained before the second cycle of nivolumab. This sequence joins TRBV7-6 and TRBJ2-3; tentative D call: TRBD2 (6 bases). In nucleotides, the CDR3 is TGTGCCAGCAGTTGGTTAGCGGAGAACACAGATACGCAGTATTTT. Amino acid sequence: CASSWLAENTDTQYF.